This T cell receptor beta chain derives from a study of human T cells and chemical hapten exposure. Many counts were recorded for this clonotype. Time point in this sample: healthy volunteer bleed at 6 weeks. It was unfractionated whole blood from which total RNA was extracted. TCRdb re-analysed the RACE reads in MiXCR, keeping a single row per CDR3 protein. The table includes under 90,000 distinct CDR3 sequences, 7% to 9% detected once. In germline, CDR1 is MNHEY, CDR2 SVGAGI. The CDR3 contains 13 residues. V shed 7 bases, J shed 1 base, and the junction held 3 bases outside the gene matches. The chain combines TRBV6-5 with TRBJ2-5, with 7 bases matching TRBD1. This TCR was sampled from a male donor in good health. Some clones in this sample may be carry-over from other donors' samples. The specimen was whole blood. The CDR3 loop reads CASTRDSQETQYF. For the CDR3, the DNA is TGTGCCAGCACTAGGGACAGCCAAGAGACCCAGTACTTC.